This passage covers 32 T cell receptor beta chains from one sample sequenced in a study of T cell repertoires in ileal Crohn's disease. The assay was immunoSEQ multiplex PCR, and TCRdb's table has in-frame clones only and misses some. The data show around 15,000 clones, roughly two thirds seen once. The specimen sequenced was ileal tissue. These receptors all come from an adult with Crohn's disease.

CDR3 sequence (DNA): TGTGCCAGCAGCCTCGGGACAGGGCATGGAGAGACCCAGTACTTC. This gives the protein CASSLGTGHGETQYF. The chain couples TRBV9 to TRBJ2-5; 9 bases agree with TRBD1. After removal of 4 bases from V and 4 bases from J, the junction contained 8 bases not matched to a gene. Germline V gene data show CDR1 as SGDLS and CDR2 as YYNGEE. The CDR3 totals 15 residues.

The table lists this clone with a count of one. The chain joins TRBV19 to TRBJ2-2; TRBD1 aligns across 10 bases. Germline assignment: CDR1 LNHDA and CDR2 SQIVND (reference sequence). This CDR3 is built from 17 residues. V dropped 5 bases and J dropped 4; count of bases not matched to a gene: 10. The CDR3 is CASSGRRTGGGTGELFF. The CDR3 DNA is TGTGCCAGTAGTGGCCGCCGGACAGGGGGTGGCACCGGGGAGCTGTTTTTT.

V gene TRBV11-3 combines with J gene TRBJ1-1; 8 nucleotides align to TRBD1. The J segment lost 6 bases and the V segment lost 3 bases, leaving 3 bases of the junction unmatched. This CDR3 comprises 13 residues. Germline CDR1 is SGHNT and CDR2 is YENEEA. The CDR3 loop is CASSFTGGSEAFF. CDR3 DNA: TGTGCCAGCAGCTTTACAGGGGGTTCTGAAGCTTTCTTT.

The CDR3 protein is CASSQNLPLAGTSYEQYF. The CDR3 coding sequence is TGTGCCAGCAGCCAAAACTTGCCCCTAGCGGGGACCTCCTACGAGCAGTACTTC. The chain carries TRBV4-2 and TRBJ2-7; the match to TRBD2 covers 9 bases. The CDR3 totals 18 residues. V lost 2 bases and J lost 0; bases outside the gene matches: 11. Germline V lookup: CDR1 LGHNA, CDR2 YNFKEQ.

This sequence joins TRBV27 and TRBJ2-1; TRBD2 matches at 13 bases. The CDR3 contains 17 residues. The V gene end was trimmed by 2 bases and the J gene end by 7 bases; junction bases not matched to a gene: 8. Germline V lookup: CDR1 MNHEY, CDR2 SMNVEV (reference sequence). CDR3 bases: TGTGCCAGCAGTTTACTGACTAGCGGGAGGTCCACGAATGAGCAGTTCTTC. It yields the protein CASSLLTSGRSTNEQFF.

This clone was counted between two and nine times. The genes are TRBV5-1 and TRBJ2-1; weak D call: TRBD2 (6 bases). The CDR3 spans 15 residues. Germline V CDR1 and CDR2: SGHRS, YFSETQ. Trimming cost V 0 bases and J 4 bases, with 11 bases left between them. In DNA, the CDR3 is TGCGCCAGCAGCTTGGCGTCGGGGGAGTACAATGAGCAGTTCTTC. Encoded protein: CASSLASGEYNEQFF.

Written as DNA, the CDR3 is TGTGCCAGCAGCGGTAGCGGGAGCTACCAAGAGACCCAGTACTTC. This gives the protein CASSGSGSYQETQYF. The rearrangement links TRBV6-5 to TRBJ2-5; TRBD2 agrees at 9 bases. This CDR3 has 15 residues. Germline trimming cut 6 bases from V and 0 bases from J; bases unmatched to any gene: 5. Germline CDR1 MNHEY, CDR2 SVGAGI.

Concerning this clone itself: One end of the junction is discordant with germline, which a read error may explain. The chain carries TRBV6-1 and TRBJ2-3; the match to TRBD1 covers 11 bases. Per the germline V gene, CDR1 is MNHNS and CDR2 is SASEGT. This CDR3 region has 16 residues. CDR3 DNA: TGTGCCATCAGTGGGATACCGGGACAGGGGGCAGATACGCAGTATTTT. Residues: CAISGIPGQGADTQYF.

CDR3 DNA: TGTGCCAGCAGCCCATTACAGATCAATCAGCCCCAGCATTTT. This gives the protein CASSPLQINQPQHF. V is TRBV16 and J is TRBJ1-5; D is unclear. With 4 bases removed from V and 3 bases from J, the gap between germline ends came to 10 bases. CDR1 is KGHSY and CDR2 is FQNENV in the germline V gene. The CDR3 has 14 residues.

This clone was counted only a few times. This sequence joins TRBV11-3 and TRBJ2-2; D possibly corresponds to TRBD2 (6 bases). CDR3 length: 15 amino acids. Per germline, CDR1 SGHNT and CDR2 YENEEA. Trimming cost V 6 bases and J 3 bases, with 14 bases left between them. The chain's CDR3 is CASSIPGLYTGELFF. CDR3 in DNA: TGTGCCAGCAGTATACCGGGACTCTACACCGGGGAGCTGTTTTTT.

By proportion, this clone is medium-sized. The CDR3 region is CASSDSPGQGTSEAFF. CDR3 sequence (DNA): TGTGCCAGCAGTGACTCCCCGGGACAGGGGACGTCTGAAGCTTTCTTT. The J gene is TRBJ1-1, the V gene TRBV6-4; 10 nucleotides agree with TRBD1. Trimming cost V 0 bases and J 6 bases; bases outside gene matches: 7. The CDR3 totals 16 residues. Germline V lookup: CDR1 MRHNA, CDR2 SNTAGT.

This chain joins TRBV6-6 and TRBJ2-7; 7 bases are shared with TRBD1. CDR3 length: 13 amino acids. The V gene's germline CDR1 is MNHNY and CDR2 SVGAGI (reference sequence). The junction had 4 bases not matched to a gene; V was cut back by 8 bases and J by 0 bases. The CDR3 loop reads CASFRDSSYEQYF. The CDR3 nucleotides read TGTGCCAGCTTTCGGGACAGCTCCTACGAGCAGTACTTC.

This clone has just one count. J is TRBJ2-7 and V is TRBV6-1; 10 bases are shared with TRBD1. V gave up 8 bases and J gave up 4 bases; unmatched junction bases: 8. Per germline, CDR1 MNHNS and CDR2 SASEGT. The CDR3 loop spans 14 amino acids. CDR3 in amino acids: CASGEGQGTYEQYF. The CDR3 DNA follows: TGTGCCAGCGGGGAGGGACAGGGGACTTACGAGCAGTACTTC.

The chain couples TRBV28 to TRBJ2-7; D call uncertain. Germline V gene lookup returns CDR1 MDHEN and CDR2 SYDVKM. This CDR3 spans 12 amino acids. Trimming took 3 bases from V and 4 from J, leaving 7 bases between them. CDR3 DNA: TGTGCCAGCAGTTTGAGAGTATACGAGCAGTACTTC. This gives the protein CASSLRVYEQYF.

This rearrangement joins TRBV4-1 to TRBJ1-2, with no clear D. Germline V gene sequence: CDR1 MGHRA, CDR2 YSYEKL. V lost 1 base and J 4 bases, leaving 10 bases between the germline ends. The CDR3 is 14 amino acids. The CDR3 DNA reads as TGCGCCAGCAGCCAAGCAAGTACGAGCTATGGCTACACCTTC. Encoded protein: CASSQASTSYGYTF.

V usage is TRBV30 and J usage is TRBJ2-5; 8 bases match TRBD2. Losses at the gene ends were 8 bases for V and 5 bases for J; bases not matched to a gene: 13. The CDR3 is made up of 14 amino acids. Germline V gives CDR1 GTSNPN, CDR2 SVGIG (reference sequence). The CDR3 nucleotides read TGTGCCGGACGGAGCGGGGGCCACCGGGAGACCCAGTACTTC. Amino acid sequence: CAGRSGGHRETQYF.

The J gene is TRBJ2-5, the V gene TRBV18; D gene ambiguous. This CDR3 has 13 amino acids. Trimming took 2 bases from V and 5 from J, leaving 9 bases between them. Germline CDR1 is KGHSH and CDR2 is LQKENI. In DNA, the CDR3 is TGTGCCAGCTCACCATCAGGTTATGAGACCCAGTACTTC. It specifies CASSPSGYETQYF.

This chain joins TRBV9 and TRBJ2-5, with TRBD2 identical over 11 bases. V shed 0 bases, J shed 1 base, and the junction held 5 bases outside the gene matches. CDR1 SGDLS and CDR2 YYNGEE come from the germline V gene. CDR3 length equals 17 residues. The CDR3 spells CASSVALAGGTQETQYF. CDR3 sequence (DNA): TGTGCCAGCAGCGTAGCTCTAGCGGGGGGAACCCAAGAGACCCAGTACTTC.

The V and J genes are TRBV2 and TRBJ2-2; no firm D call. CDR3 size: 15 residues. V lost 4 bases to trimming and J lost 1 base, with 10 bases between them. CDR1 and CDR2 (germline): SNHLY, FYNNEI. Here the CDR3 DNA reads TGTGCCAGCAGTGCGAGTAATATGAACACCGGGGAGCTGTTTTTT. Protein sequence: CASSASNMNTGELFF. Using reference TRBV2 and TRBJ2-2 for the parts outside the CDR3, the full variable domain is EPEVTQTPSHQVTQMGQEVILRCVPISNHLYFYWYRQILGQKVEFLVSFYNNEISEKSEIFDDQFSVERPDGSNFTLKIRSTKLEDSAMYFCASSASNMNTGELFFGEGSRLTVL.

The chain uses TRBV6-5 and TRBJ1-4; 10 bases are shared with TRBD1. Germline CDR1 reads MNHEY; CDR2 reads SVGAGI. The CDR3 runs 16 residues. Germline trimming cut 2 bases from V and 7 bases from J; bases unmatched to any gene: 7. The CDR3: CASSYQKDRGGEKLFF. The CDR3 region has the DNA TGTGCCAGCAGTTACCAGAAGGACAGGGGGGGTGAAAAACTGTTTTTT.

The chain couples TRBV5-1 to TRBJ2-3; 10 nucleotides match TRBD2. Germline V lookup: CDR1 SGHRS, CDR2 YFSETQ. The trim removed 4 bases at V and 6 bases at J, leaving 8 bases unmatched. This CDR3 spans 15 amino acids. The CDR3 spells CASSLLAGALDTQYF. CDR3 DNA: TGCGCCAGCAGCCTGCTAGCGGGAGCACTGGATACGCAGTATTTT.

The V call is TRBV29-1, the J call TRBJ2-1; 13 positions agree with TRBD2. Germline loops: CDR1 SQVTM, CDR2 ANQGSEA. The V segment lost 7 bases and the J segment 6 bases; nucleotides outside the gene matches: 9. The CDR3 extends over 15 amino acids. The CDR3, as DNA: TGCAGCGGAACGGGACTAGCGGGATTCGGCAATGAGCAGTTCTTC. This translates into CSGTGLAGFGNEQFF.

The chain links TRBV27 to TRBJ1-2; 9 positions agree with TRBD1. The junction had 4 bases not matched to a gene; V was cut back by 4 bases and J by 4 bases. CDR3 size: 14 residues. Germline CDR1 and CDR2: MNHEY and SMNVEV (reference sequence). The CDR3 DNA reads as TGTGCCAGCAGTTCAACGACAGGGGGCTATGGCTACACCTTC. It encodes CASSSTTGGYGYTF.

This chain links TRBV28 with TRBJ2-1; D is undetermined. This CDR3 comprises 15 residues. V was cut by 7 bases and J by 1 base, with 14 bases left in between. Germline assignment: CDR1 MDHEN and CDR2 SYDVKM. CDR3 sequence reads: CASILSLSSYNEQFF. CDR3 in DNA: TGTGCCAGCATCCTAAGCCTGTCGTCCTACAATGAGCAGTTCTTC.

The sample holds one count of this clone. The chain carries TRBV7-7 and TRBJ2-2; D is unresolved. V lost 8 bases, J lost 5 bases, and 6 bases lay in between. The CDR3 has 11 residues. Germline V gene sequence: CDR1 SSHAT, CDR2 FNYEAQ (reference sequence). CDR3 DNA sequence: TGTGCCAGCCGCGCGACCGGGGAGCTGTTTTTT. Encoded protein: CASRATGELFF.

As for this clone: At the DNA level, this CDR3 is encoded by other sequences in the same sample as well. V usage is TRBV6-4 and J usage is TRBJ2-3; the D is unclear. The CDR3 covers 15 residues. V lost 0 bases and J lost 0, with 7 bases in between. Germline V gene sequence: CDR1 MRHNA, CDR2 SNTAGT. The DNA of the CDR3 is TGTGCCAGCAGTGACTCCGCCGGTAGCACAGATACGCAGTATTTT. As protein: CASSDSAGSTDTQYF.

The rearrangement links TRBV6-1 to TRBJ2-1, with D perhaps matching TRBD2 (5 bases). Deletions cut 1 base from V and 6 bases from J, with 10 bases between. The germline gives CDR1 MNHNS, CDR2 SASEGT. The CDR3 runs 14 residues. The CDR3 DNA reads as TGTGCCAGCAGTGAAGGGCCTCGGGGCAATGAGCAGTTCTTC. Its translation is CASSEGPRGNEQFF.

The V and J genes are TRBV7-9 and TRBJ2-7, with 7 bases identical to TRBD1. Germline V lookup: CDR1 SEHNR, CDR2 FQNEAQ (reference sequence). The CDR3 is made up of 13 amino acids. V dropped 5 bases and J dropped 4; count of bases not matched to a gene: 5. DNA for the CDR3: TGTGCCAGCAGCGGGGACAGAAGATACGAGCAGTACTTC. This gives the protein CASSGDRRYEQYF.

CDR3 region: CASSDRGRGETQYF. The CDR3 bases are TGTGCCAGCAGCGACAGGGGGCGCGGGGAGACCCAGTACTTC. J is TRBJ2-5 and V is TRBV7-9; 10 nucleotides align to TRBD1. This CDR3 region has 14 residues. Germline assignment: CDR1 SEHNR and CDR2 FQNEAQ (reference sequence). J gave up 5 bases and V 5 bases, and 5 bases lay outside the gene matches.

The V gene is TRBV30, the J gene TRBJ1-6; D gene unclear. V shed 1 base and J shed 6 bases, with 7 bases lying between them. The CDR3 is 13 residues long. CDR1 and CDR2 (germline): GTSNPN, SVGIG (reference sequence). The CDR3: CAWSGELNSPLHF. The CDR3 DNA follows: TGTGCCTGGAGTGGCGAACTTAATTCACCCCTCCACTTT.

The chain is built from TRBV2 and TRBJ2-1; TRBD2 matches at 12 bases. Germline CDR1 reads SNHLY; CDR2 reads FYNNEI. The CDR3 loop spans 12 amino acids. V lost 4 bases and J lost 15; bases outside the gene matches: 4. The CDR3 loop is CASSGTSGKVFF. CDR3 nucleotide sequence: TGTGCCAGCAGTGGGACTAGCGGGAAAGTGTTCTTC. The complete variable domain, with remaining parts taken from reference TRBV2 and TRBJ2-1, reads EPEVTQTPSHQVTQMGQEVILRCVPISNHLYFYWYRQILGQKVEFLVSFYNNEISEKSEIFDDQFSVERPDGSNFTLKIRSTKLEDSAMYFCASSGTSGKVFFGPGTRLTVL.

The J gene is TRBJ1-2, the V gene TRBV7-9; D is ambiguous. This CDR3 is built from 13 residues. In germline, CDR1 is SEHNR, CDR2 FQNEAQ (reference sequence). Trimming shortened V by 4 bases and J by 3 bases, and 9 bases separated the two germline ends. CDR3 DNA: TGTGCCAGCAGCTCCTACAGTCACTATGGCTACACCTTC. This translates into CASSSYSHYGYTF.